This TCR beta chain came from a study of CD8 T cells in ankylosing spondylitis. This clonotype was seen many times. V was cut by 7 bases and J by 2 bases, with 11 bases left in between. The CDR3 runs 13 residues. TCRdb analysed the 5' RACE reads with MiXCR anew, one entry per CDR3 protein. The repertoire holds fewer than 80,000 distinct CDR3 sequences, with under 5.5% as singletons. The clonotype comes from a male donor with ankylosing spondylitis or in good health (not recorded which). The sample taken for sequencing was blood, either unsorted or a sorted T cell fraction (not recorded which). The V and J genes are TRBV12-3 or TRBV12-4 and TRBJ1-2; D perhaps matches TRBD1 (5 bases). The CDR3: CASTPGQNYGYTF. The CDR3 DNA reads TGTGCCAGCACCCCAGGGCAGAACTATGGCTACACCTTC.